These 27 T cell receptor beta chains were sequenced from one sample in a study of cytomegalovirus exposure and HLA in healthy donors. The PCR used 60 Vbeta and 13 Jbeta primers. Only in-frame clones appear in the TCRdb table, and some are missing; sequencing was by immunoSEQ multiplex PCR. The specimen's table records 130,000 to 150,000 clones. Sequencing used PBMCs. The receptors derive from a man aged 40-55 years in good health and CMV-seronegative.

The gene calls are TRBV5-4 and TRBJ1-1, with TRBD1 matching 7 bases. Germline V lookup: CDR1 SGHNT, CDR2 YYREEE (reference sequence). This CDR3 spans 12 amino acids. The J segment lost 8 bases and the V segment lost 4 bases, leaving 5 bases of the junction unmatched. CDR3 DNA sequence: TGTGCCAGCAGCACCCGACAGGGCGAAGCTTTCTTT. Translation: CASSTRQGEAFF.

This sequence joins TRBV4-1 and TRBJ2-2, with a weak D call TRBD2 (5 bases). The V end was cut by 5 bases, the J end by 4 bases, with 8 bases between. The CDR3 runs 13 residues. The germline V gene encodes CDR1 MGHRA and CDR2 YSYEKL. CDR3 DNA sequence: TGCGCCAGCAGCATCCGGGGCACCGGGGAGCTGTTTTTT. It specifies CASSIRGTGELFF.

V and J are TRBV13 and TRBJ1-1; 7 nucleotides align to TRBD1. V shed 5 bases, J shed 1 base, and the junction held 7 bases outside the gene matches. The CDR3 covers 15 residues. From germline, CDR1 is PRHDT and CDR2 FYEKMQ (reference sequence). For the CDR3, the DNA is TGTGCCAGCAGCGAGGACAGGTCCCCGAACACTGAAGCTTTCTTT. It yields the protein CASSEDRSPNTEAFF.

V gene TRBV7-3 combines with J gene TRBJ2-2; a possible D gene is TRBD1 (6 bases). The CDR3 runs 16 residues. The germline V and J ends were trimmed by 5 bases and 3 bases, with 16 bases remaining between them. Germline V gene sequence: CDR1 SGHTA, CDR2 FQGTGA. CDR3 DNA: TGTGCCAGCAGCATTCAACAGGGATCGCACACCGGGGAGCTGTTTTTT. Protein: CASSIQQGSHTGELFF. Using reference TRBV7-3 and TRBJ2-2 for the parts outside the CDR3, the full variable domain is GAGVSQTPSNKVTEKGKYVELRCDPISGHTALYWYRQSLGQGPEFLIYFQGTGAADDSGLPNDRFFAVRPEGSVSTLKIQRTERGDSAVYLCASSIQQGSHTGELFFGEGSRLTVL.

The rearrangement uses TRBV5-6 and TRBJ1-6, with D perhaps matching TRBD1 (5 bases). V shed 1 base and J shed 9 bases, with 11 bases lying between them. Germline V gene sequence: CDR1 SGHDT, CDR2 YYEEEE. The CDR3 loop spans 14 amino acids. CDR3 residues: CASSLQGWVSPLHF. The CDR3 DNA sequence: TGTGCCAGCAGCTTGCAGGGATGGGTTTCACCCCTCCACTTT. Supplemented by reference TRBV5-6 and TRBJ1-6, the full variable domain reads DAGVTQSPTHLIKTRGQQVTLRCSPKSGHDTVSWYQQALGQGPQFIFQYYEEEERQRGNFPDRFSGHQFPNYSSELNVNALLLGDSALYLCASSLQGWVSPLHFGNGTRLTVT.

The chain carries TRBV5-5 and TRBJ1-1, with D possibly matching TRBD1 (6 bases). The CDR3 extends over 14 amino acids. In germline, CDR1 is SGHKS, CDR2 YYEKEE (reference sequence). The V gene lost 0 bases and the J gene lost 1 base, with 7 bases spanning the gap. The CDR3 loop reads CASSLGTANTEAFF. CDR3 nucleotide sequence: TGTGCCAGCAGCTTGGGGACAGCGAACACTGAAGCTTTCTTT.

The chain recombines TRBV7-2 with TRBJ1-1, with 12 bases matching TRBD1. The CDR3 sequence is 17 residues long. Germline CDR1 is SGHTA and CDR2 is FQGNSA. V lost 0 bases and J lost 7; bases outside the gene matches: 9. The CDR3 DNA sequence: TGTGCCAGCAGCTTAGCGGGACAGGGGGCGTATTATAATGAAGCTTTCTTT. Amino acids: CASSLAGQGAYYNEAFF.

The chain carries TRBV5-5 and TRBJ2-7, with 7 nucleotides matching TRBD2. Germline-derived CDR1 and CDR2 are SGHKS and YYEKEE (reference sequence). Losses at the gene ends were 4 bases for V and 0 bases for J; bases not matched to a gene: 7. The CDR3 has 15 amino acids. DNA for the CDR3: TGTGCCAGCAGCACGGACCGGGGGGACTCCTACGAGCAGTACTTC. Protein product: CASSTDRGDSYEQYF.

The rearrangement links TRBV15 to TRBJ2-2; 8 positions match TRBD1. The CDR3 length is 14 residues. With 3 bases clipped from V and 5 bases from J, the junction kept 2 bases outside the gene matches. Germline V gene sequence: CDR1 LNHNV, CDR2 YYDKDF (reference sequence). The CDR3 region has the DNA TGTGCCACCAGCAGGACAGGGGAAACCGGGGAGCTGTTTTTT. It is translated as CATSRTGETGELFF.

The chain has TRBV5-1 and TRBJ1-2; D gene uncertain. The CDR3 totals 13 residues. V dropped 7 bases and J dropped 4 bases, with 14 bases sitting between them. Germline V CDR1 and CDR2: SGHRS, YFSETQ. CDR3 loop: CASSLGLFYGYTF. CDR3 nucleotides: TGCGCCAGCTCCTTGGGTCTTTTCTATGGCTACACCTTC.

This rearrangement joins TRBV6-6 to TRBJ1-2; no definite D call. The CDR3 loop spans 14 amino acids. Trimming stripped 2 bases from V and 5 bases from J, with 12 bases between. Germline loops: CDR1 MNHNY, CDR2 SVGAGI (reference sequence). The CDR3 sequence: CASSYVTRGYGYTF. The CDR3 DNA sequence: TGTGCCAGCAGTTACGTGACAAGAGGGTATGGCTACACCTTC.

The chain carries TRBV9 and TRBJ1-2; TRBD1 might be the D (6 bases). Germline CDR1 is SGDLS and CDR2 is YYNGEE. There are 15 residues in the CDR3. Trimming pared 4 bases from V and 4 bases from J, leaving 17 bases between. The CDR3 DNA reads TGTGCCAGCAGCCCCCGACAGGCCCTCGGCTATGGCTACACCTTC. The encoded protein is CASSPRQALGYGYTF.

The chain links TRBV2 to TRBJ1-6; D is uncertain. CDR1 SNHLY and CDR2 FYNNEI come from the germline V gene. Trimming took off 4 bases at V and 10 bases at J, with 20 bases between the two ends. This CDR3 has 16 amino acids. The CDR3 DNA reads TGTGCCAGCAGTGTCCCCGGGATTCTTGCGGGATCACCCCTCCACTTT. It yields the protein CASSVPGILAGSPLHF.

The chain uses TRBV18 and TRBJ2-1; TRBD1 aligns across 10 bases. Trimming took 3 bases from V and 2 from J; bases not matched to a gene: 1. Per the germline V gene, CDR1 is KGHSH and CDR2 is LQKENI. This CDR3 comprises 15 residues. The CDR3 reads CASSPGQGTYNEQFF. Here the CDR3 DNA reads TGTGCCAGCTCACCGGGACAGGGGACCTACAATGAGCAGTTCTTC. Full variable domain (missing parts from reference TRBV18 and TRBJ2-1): NAGVMQNPRHLVRRRGQEARLRCSPMKGHSHVYWYRQLPEEGLKFMVYLQKENIIDESGMPKERFSAEFPKEGPSILRIQQVVRGDSAAYFCASSPGQGTYNEQFFGPGTRLTVL.

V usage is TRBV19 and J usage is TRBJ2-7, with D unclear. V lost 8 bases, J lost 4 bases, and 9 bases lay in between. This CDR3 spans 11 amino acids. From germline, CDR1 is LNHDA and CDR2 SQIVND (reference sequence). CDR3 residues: CASGDLYEQYF. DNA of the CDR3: TGTGCCAGTGGAGATTTATACGAGCAGTACTTC.

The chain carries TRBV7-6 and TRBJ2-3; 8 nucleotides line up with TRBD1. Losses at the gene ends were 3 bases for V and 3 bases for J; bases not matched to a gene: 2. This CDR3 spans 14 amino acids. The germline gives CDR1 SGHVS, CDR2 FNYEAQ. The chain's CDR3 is CASSFQGATDTQYF. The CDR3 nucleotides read TGTGCCAGCAGCTTTCAGGGGGCAACAGATACGCAGTATTTT. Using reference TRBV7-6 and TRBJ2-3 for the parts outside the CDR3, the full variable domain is GAGVSQSPRYKVTKRGQDVALRCDPISGHVSLYWYRQALGQGPEFLTYFNYEAQQDKSGLPNDRFSAERPEGSISTLTIQRTEQRDSAMYRCASSFQGATDTQYFGPGTRLTVL.

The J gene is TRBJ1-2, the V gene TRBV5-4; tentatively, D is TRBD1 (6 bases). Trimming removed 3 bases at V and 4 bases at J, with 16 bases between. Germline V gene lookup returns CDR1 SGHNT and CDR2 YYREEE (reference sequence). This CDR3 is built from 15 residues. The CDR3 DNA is TGTGCCAGCAGCTCCTCAGGACAGATCTTCTATGGCTACACCTTC. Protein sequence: CASSSSGQIFYGYTF.

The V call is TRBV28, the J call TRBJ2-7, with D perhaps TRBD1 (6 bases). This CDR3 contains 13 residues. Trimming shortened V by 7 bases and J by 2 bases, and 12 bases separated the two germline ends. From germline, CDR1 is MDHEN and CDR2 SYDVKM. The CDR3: CASTLQGTYEQYF. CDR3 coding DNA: TGTGCCAGCACTCTTCAGGGGACCTACGAGCAGTACTTC.

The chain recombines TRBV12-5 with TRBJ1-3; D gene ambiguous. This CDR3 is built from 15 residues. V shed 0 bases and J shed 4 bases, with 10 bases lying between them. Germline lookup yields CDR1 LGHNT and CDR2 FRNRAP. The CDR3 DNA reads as TGTGCTAGTGGTTTGGTACTAGGCCGGGGAAACACCATATATTTT. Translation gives CASGLVLGRGNTIYF.

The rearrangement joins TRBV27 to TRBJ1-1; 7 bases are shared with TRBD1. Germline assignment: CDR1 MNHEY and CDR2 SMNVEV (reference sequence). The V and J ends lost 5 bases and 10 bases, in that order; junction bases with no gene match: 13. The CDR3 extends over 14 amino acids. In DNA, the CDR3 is TGTGCCAGCAGTCCCCTCTTAAGACAGGGATCAGCTTTCTTT. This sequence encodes CASSPLLRQGSAFF.

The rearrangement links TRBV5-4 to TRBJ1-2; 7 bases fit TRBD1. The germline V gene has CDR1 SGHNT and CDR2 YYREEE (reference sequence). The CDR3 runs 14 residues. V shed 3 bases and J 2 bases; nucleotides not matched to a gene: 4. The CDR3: CASSSGTDNYGYTF. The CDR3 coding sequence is TGTGCCAGCAGCTCCGGGACAGACAACTATGGCTACACCTTC.

CDR3 sequence (DNA): TGTGCCAGCTCACCATACTCACCGGGAAACACCATATATTTT. This sequence encodes CASSPYSPGNTIYF. V is TRBV18 and J is TRBJ1-3; D not certain. V was cut by 2 bases and J by 4 bases, with 9 bases left in between. Germline-derived CDR1 and CDR2 are KGHSH and LQKENI. The CDR3 is 14 amino acids.

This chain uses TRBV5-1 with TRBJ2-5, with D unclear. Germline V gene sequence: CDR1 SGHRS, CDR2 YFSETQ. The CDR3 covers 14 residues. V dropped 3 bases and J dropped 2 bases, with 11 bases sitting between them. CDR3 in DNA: TGCGCCAGCAGCTGGCAGGCTGCTCAAGAGACCCAGTACTTC. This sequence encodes CASSWQAAQETQYF.

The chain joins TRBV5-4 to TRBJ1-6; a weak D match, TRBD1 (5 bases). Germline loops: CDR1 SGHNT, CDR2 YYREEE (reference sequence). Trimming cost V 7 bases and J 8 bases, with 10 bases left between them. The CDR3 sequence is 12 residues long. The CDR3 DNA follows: TGTGCCAGCGCCCCGGGGGATTCACCCCTCCACTTT. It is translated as CASAPGDSPLHF.

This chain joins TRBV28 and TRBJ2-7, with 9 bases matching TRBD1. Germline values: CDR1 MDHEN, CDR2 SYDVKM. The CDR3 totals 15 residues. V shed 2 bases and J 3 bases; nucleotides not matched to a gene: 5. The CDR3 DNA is TGTGCCAGCAGTTTAGGTGGACAGGGGAGCTACGAGCAGTACTTC. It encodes CASSLGGQGSYEQYF. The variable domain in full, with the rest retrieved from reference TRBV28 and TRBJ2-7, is DVKVTQSSRYLVKRTGEKVFLECVQDMDHENMFWYRQDPGLGLRLIYFSYDVKMKEKGDIPEGYSVSREKKERFSLILESASTNQTSMYLCASSLGGQGSYEQYFGPGTRLTVT.

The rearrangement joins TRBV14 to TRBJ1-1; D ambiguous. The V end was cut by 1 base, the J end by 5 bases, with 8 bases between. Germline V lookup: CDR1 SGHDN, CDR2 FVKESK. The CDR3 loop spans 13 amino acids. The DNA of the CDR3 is TGTGCCAGCAGCCAAGCGGGGAGGACTGAAGCTTTCTTT. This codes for CASSQAGRTEAFF.

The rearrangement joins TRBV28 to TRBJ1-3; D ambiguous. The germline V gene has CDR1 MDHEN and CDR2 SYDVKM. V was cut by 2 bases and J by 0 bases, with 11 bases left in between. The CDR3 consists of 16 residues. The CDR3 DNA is TGTGCCAGCAGTTTACTCGGGGTAGGCTCTGGAAACACCATATATTTT. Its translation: CASSLLGVGSGNTIYF.